This TCR beta chain was sequenced during a study of blood T cells in healthy people across ages. Study at large: Template switching picked up about one barcoded beta molecule for each two T cells. Whole-study findings and limits: Per million T cells, TCR beta diversity dropped about linearly as age rose.

Germline lookup yields CDR1 MNHEY and CDR2 SVGEGT. J lost 3 bases, V lost 6 bases, and 13 bases had no gene match. The CDR3 runs 17 residues. This clonotype has more than one count but fewer than ten. Its antigen is still unknown. Then a second PCR, running roughly 7 to 12 cycles, was carried out with a sample-barcoded 5' primer and a J-beta primer mix. MiXCR, run by TCRdb on the 5' RACE reads, gives a single entry per CDR3 protein. This sample yields 850,000 to 950,000 distinct CDR3 sequences, of which 25% to 30% are seen a single time; around 16% belongs to the top ten. The sequence came from a woman of 80 years or more in good health. The specimen was blood. The chain couples TRBV6-2 or TRBV6-3 to TRBJ2-1, with TRBD1 matching over 8 bases. The CDR3 loop reads CASRHTSGQASYNEQFF. CDR3 nucleotides: TGTGCCAGCAGACATACCTCGGGACAGGCTAGCTACAATGAGCAGTTCTTC.